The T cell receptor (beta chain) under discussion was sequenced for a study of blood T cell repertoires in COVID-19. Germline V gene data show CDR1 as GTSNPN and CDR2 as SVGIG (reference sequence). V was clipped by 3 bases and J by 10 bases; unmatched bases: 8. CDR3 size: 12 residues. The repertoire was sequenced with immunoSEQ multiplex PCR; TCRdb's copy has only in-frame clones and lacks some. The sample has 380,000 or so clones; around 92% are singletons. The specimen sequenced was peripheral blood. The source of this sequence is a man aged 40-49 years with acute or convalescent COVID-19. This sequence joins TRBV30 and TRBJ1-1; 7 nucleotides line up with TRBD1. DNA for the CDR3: TGTGCCTGGAGCTGGGGGCCAGGGGGAGCTTTCTTT. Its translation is CAWSWGPGGAFF.